Each of the 13 T cell receptor beta chains below was sequenced from the same sample in a study of blood T cell repertoires in COVID-19. Here immunoSEQ multiplex PCR was the method, and the copy in TCRdb shows in-frame clones only, minus some. In the table there are tens of thousands of clones, under 95% of which are singletons. Sequencing was performed on peripheral blood. These receptor sequences come from a human donor in a cohort sampled during active COVID-19.

CDR3 protein: CASSLSLAELDEQFF. The CDR3 DNA follows: TGTGCCAGCAGCTTAAGCCTAGCGGAGTTGGATGAGCAGTTCTTC. The chain recombines TRBV7-9 with TRBJ2-1; 7 nucleotides match TRBD2. Per the germline V gene, CDR1 is SEHNR and CDR2 is FQNEAQ (reference sequence). V gave up 2 bases and J gave up 8 bases; unmatched junction bases: 9. The CDR3 is made up of 15 amino acids.

This clone was found once. The genes are TRBV3-1 (or the pseudogene TRBV3-2) and TRBJ2-2; 12 bases align to TRBD2. Germline trimming cut 5 bases from V and 6 bases from J; bases unmatched to any gene: 13. The germline CDR1 and CDR2 sequences are LGHDT and YNNKEL (reference sequence). This CDR3 comprises 18 residues. For the CDR3, the DNA is TGTGCCAGCAGCTTTCTTCTCCTAGCGGGAGGGCCGTCCGGGGAGCTGTTTTTT. Amino acids: CASSFLLLAGGPSGELFF.

The chain is built from TRBV5-1 and TRBJ2-1; 11 bases fit TRBD2. This CDR3 contains 17 residues. Germline assignment: CDR1 SGHRS and CDR2 YFSETQ. The V and J ends lost 9 bases and 7 bases, in that order; junction bases with no gene match: 18. The CDR3 DNA follows: TGCGCCATGATAGCGGGAGGGCCCATAAGCGCGATTAATGAGCAGTTCTTC. This sequence encodes CAMIAGGPISAINEQFF.

The chain couples TRBV5-5 to TRBJ2-7, with D possibly being TRBD1 (5 bases). Trimming took 1 base from V and 0 from J, leaving 8 bases between them. Germline CDR1 reads SGHKS; CDR2 reads YYEKEE (reference sequence). The CDR3 contains 14 residues. The CDR3 loop reads CASSLSQGSYEQYF. The DNA of the CDR3 is TGTGCCAGCAGCTTGAGTCAGGGCTCCTACGAGCAGTACTTC.

The genes are TRBV14 and TRBJ1-5, with 7 bases lining up with TRBD1. The CDR3 extends over 15 amino acids. Germline CDR1 and CDR2: SGHDN and FVKESK. The junction had 6 bases not matched to a gene; V was cut back by 5 bases and J by 2 bases. Written as DNA, the CDR3 is TGTGCCAGCAGCGAGACAGGGACGGGCAATCAGCCCCAGCATTTT. This translates into CASSETGTGNQPQHF.

The chain combines TRBV6-2 or TRBV6-3 with TRBJ1-5; TRBD1 agrees at 10 bases. Germline V gene data show CDR1 as MNHEY and CDR2 as SVGEGT. J gave up 5 bases and V 5 bases, and 0 bases lay outside the gene matches. CDR3 length equals 13 residues. The CDR3 DNA reads as TGTGCCAGCAGTGACAGGGGGCATCAGCCCCAGCATTTT. Amino acid sequence: CASSDRGHQPQHF.

The V gene is TRBV15, the J gene TRBJ2-5, with TRBD2 matching over 7 bases. Losses at the gene ends were 0 bases for V and 4 bases for J; bases not matched to a gene: 2. This CDR3 contains 14 residues. Germline values: CDR1 LNHNV, CDR2 YYDKDF (reference sequence). CDR3 protein: CATSRDIAGETQYF. Here the CDR3 DNA reads TGTGCCACCAGCAGAGACATAGCGGGAGAGACCCAGTACTTC.

This clone has a handful of counts. The chain combines TRBV7-6 with TRBJ1-6, with 8 positions matching TRBD1. V shed 1 base, J shed 6 bases, and the junction held 5 bases outside the gene matches. In germline, CDR1 is SGHVS, CDR2 FNYEAQ. This CDR3 contains 16 residues. The CDR3 sequence: CASSLGQGAGNSPLHF. For the CDR3, the DNA is TGTGCCAGCAGCTTAGGGCAGGGGGCGGGTAATTCACCCCTCCACTTT.

V usage is TRBV18 and J usage is TRBJ2-7, with 9 positions matching TRBD1. The CDR3 length is 16 residues. Germline CDR1 KGHSH, CDR2 LQKENI. V lost 4 bases, J lost 5 bases, and 12 bases stayed unmatched. The chain's CDR3 is CASSRGTDRGGNEQYF. CDR3 coding DNA: TGTGCCAGCTCACGGGGAACGGACAGGGGAGGGAACGAGCAGTACTTC.

DNA of the CDR3: TGTGCCAGCAGCCAGCCCTCCCGGACTAGCGGGTCGGGCACCGGGGAGCTGTTTTTT. Its protein product is CASSQPSRTSGSGTGELFF. The chain uses TRBV14 and TRBJ2-2; 11 nucleotides line up with TRBD2. Unmatched junction bases numbered 13, after V lost 3 bases and J lost 4 bases. The CDR3 runs to 19 residues. CDR1 is SGHDN, CDR2 FVKESK, per germline.

V is TRBV28 and J is TRBJ2-3, with 10 bases identical to TRBD2. The junction had 13 bases not matched to a gene; V was cut back by 6 bases and J by 4 bases. Germline loops: CDR1 MDHEN, CDR2 SYDVKM. The CDR3 totals 17 residues. CDR3 sequence (DNA): TGTGCCAGCAGCCAGGCGGTAGGGACTAGCGTATCAGATACGCAGTATTTT. It encodes CASSQAVGTSVSDTQYF.

The J gene is TRBJ2-1, the V gene TRBV19; weak D call: TRBD1 (5 bases). The CDR3 sequence is 15 residues long. Trimming left V 3 bases short and J 7 bases short, with 16 bases between. Germline assignment: CDR1 LNHDA and CDR2 SQIVND (reference sequence). CDR3 region: CASSMGQGLRNEQFF. The CDR3 coding sequence is TGTGCCAGTAGTATGGGCCAGGGTCTGAGAAATGAGCAGTTCTTC.

This clone was counted a single time. The chain recombines TRBV19 with TRBJ1-2, with D unresolved. Germline V gene sequence: CDR1 LNHDA, CDR2 SQIVND (reference sequence). This CDR3 contains 13 residues. Trimming left V 3 bases short and J 4 bases short, with 9 bases between. The CDR3 sequence: CASSIDGVYGYTF. The CDR3 DNA sequence: TGTGCCAGTAGTATCGATGGAGTCTATGGCTACACCTTC.